This T cell receptor (beta chain) was sequenced during a study of T-cell memory formation after mild COVID-19. Study in general: Each donor largely had its own TCR clusters.

The V and J ends lost 4 bases and 1 base, in that order; junction bases with no gene match: 5. The germline CDR1 and CDR2 sequences are SGHRS and YFSETQ. The CDR3 totals 14 residues. Each CDR3 protein is one row after TCRdb ran MiXCR on the 5' RACE reads. The sample has 300,000 to 350,000 distinct CDR3 sequences; approximately 14% are singletons. The chain has TRBV5-1 and TRBJ2-7, with 7 positions matching TRBD2. The sequencing input was PBMCs or a T cell subset sorted from them (not recorded which). This receptor was taken from a man aged 18 to 35 who had mild COVID-19 (a few samples of this study predate the infection). Cell type and time point are not known. DNA of the CDR3: TGCGCCAGCAGCATCGGGAGGTCTTCCTACGAGCAGTACTTC. Amino acids: CASSIGRSSYEQYF.